This section outlines one T cell receptor beta chain sequence together with its context. The V gene's germline CDR1 is SQVTM and CDR2 ANQGSEA. This CDR3 region has 14 residues. V lost 4 bases to trimming and J lost 9 bases; unmatched junction nucleotides: 9. This record comes from a study of control samples from healthy donors and cancer patients. Using immunoSEQ multiplex PCR, the repertoire was profiled, and TCRdb retains in-frame clones only, with some absent. The sample has about 160,000 clones; over 95% are singletons. This clonotype originated in a woman aged 25 to 39 in good health. The source material was blood. The rearrangement links TRBV29-1 to TRBJ2-1, with 10 bases matching TRBD1. The DNA of the CDR3 is TGCAGCGTTGTCCTGCGGGACAGGGGAATTGAGCAGTTCTTC. This encodes CSVVLRDRGIEQFF.